This paragraph reports one T cell receptor (beta chain). Its cognate antigen is unknown. This sample is part of a study of shared clonotypes between healthy human individuals. Negatively enriched CD4+ T cells were divided by CD45RA into naive and memory. Here immunoSEQ multiplex PCR was the method, and the copy in TCRdb shows in-frame clones only, minus some. The data hold approximately 530,000 clones, with 90% to 97% observed a single time. Study-wide findings and caveats: Naive subsets generally exceeded memory subsets in estimated richness.

Germline-derived CDR1 and CDR2 are MDHEN and SYDVKM. The CDR3 is made up of 13 amino acids. V was shortened by 8 bases and J by 2 bases, with 9 bases between the two germline ends. This chain links TRBV28 with TRBJ1-4, with D uncertain. The sequencing input was naive CD4+ T cells sorted from blood. Subset here: CD45RA+ positively selected. The TCR originated in a young woman in good health. The CDR3 DNA sequence: TGTGCCAGCGGTTGGTTTACTAATGAAAAACTGTTTTTT. It is translated as CASGWFTNEKLFF.